This TCR beta chain was recorded in a study of CD8 T cells in ankylosing spondylitis. Study conclusions and caveats: The clones that were linked to disease were reported to be significantly enriched in matched synovial fluid samples from ankylosing spondylitis patients. Existing reports had already noted some motif variants in reactive arthritis synovial fluid and blood.

TCRdb processed the 5' RACE reads anew with MiXCR; each CDR3 protein has one entry. The profile shows nearly 350,000 distinct CDR3 sequences, roughly 14% of them singletons. Trimming removed 3 bases at V and 1 base at J, with 7 bases between. Germline V gives CDR1 DFQATT, CDR2 SNEGSKA (reference sequence). CDR3 size: 13 residues. Comment on this clonotype: Its antigen is as yet unknown.

The genes are TRBV20-1 and TRBJ1-3, with no clear D. The material sequenced was blood, either unsorted or a sorted T cell fraction (not recorded which). This clonotype was sampled from a male donor with ankylosing spondylitis or in good health (not recorded which). The CDR3 sequence is CSARADSGNTIYF. The CDR3 nucleotides are TGCAGTGCTAGGGCAGATTCTGGAAACACCATATATTTT.